This passage covers 5 T cell receptor beta chains from one sample sequenced in a study of molecular identifiers for immune sequencing clone quantification. MiXCR, run by TCRdb on the PCR reads, gives a single entry per CDR3 protein. The repertoire holds roughly 50,000 distinct CDR3 sequences, with around 27% as singletons. The sample consisted of naive CD8+ T cells from blood, with Jurkat cell RNA spiked in. Subset meaning: FACS-sorted CD8+CD4-CCR7+CD45RA+ naive T cells. All receptors derive from a human donor in good health. Some libraries in this study had Jurkat cell RNA spiked in.

The V and J genes are TRBV6-2 or TRBV6-3 and TRBJ1-5; D might be TRBD1 (5 bases). V was shortened by 5 bases and J by 0 bases, with 20 bases between the two germline ends. The CDR3 length is 18 residues. Germline-derived CDR1 and CDR2 are MNHEY and SVGEGT. This CDR3 reads CASSHRRGAAYSNQPQHF. The CDR3 region has the DNA TGTGCCAGCAGTCACCGACGCGGGGCCGCATATAGCAATCAGCCCCAGCATTTT.

This clonotype appeared many times. The chain is built from TRBV12-3 or TRBV12-4 and TRBJ2-3; possible D gene TRBD1, 6 bases. V lost 6 bases, J lost 1 base, and 23 bases lay in between. The CDR3 totals 18 residues. CDR3 region: CASSPLEQGIGGTDTQYF. CDR3 bases: TGTGCCAGCAGCCCCCTTGAACAGGGAATAGGGGGCACAGATACGCAGTATTTT.

The rearrangement joins TRBV12-3 or TRBV12-4 to TRBJ2-6, with D uncertain. Trimming stripped 5 bases from V and 1 base from J, with 9 bases between. The CDR3 covers 15 residues. This CDR3 is CASSMTSSGANVLTF. CDR3 nucleotides: TGTGCCAGCAGTATGACGTCGTCTGGGGCCAACGTCCTGACTTTC.

Points on this clonotype: The junction differs from germline at one of its ends, possibly a read error. The chain couples TRBV7-2 to TRBJ2-7, with 10 bases fitting TRBD2. Germline CDR1 is SGHTA and CDR2 is FQGNSA. There are 14 residues in the CDR3. Here the CDR3 reads CASGLAGGTYEQYF. The CDR3 region has the DNA TGTGCCAGCGGCTTAGCGGGGGGCACCTACGAGCAGTACTTC.

This clonotype showed up many times. The CDR3 is CASSVWIGAGTAGTDTQYF. The CDR3 DNA follows: TGTGCCAGCAGTGTGTGGATAGGAGCGGGAACCGCCGGGACAGATACGCAGTATTTT. The chain employs TRBV2 and TRBJ2-3, with 7 bases matching TRBD2. In germline, CDR1 is SNHLY, CDR2 FYNNEI. The CDR3 is made up of 19 amino acids. Germline trimming cut 4 bases from V and 3 bases from J; bases unmatched to any gene: 19.